This TCR beta chain derives from a study of early stage breast cancer tumors. Measured with immunoSEQ multiplex PCR; TCRdb has only the in-frame clones, and not every one. The sample includes more than 65,000 clones, more than 70% of them seen just once. With 3 bases clipped from V and 5 bases from J, the junction kept 11 bases outside the gene matches. CDR1 is MNHEY, CDR2 SMNVEV, per germline (reference sequence). This CDR3 is 16 amino acids long. This TCR came from a person aged 35 to 50 with breast cancer. The chain employs TRBV27 and TRBJ1-1, with TRBD1 identical over 8 bases. Sequenced material: blood. The CDR3 DNA reads as TGTGCCAGCAGTTTCCTCATCGGACAGGGATTTACTGAAGCTTTCTTT. Its protein product is CASSFLIGQGFTEAFF.